The next 4 T cell receptor beta chains were all read from a single sample in a study of cytomegalovirus exposure and HLA in healthy donors. Vbeta (60) and Jbeta (13) primers were used in the PCR. Repertoires were generated with immunoSEQ multiplex PCR, while TCRdb's copy carries only in-frame clones and drops some. Here the sample spans some 200,000 clones, roughly 87% being singletons. Specimen: PBMCs. All receptors come from a man in his forties or fifties in good health and CMV-seronegative.

On this clone: The same CDR3 is also encoded by other DNA sequences in this sample. This chain connects TRBV6-1 to TRBJ2-3, with 14 bases identical to TRBD2. The CDR3 is 17 residues long. CDR1 is MNHNS, CDR2 SASEGT, per germline. V dropped 4 bases and J dropped 6; count of bases not matched to a gene: 9. The CDR3: CASSGKTSGGARDTQYF. The CDR3, as DNA: TGTGCCAGCAGTGGTAAGACTAGCGGGGGGGCCCGGGATACGCAGTATTTT.

The genes are TRBV5-4 and TRBJ2-7; the match to TRBD2 covers 15 bases. CDR3 length equals 17 residues. The J segment lost 1 base and the V segment lost 4 bases, leaving 6 bases of the junction unmatched. Germline V gives CDR1 SGHNT, CDR2 YYREEE (reference sequence). In nucleotides, the CDR3 is TGTGCCAGCAGCCCCGGACTAGCGGGGGGGCAATCCTACGAGCAGTACTTC. Residues: CASSPGLAGGQSYEQYF.

The chain is built from TRBV4-1 and TRBJ1-4; TRBD1 aligns across 9 bases. CDR3 length: 15 residues. With 2 bases clipped from V and 7 bases from J, the junction kept 5 bases outside the gene matches. The germline CDR1 and CDR2 sequences are MGHRA and YSYEKL. CDR3 DNA: TGCGCCAGCAGCCAAAACAGGGGGCGTAGTGAAAAACTGTTTTTT. It translates to CASSQNRGRSEKLFF.

The chain joins TRBV5-5 to TRBJ2-6; 7 bases are shared with TRBD1. CDR1 SGHKS and CDR2 YYEKEE come from the germline V gene (reference sequence). With V trimmed by 4 bases and J by 4 bases, 11 bases remained unmatched. This CDR3 is 17 amino acids long. The CDR3 sequence: CASSRDRTQRGANVLTF. The CDR3 region has the DNA TGTGCCAGCAGCCGGGACAGAACCCAGAGAGGGGCCAACGTCCTGACTTTC.